A single sample is the source of the 6 T cell receptor beta chains below, sequenced in a study of T cells after posttransplantation cyclophosphamide. Clones were read by immunoSEQ multiplex PCR, and TCRdb kept only the in-frame ones, dropping some. Among tens of thousands of clones listed, around 94% were seen once. Sequencing was carried out using PBMCs. The receptors stem from a woman aged 45-60 years in good health and a related stem cell transplant donor.

This chain links TRBV5-6 with TRBJ2-1; possibly TRBD2 for D (5 bases). Germline values: CDR1 SGHDT, CDR2 YYEEEE. The V end was cut by 0 bases, the J end by 2 bases, with 12 bases between. CDR3 length: 16 amino acids. CDR3 in DNA: TGTGCCAGCAGCTTGGGGCGGGCCCCCACCTACAATGAGCAGTTCTTC. Translation: CASSLGRAPTYNEQFF.

V and J are TRBV7-2 and TRBJ2-7; TRBD1 matches 7 bases. After removal of 5 bases from V and 5 bases from J, the junction contained 6 bases not matched to a gene. Germline CDR1 reads SGHTA; CDR2 reads FQGNSA. The CDR3 is made up of 13 amino acids. The CDR3 spells CASSGATGNEQYF. CDR3 in DNA: TGTGCCAGCAGCGGAGCGACAGGGAACGAGCAGTACTTC.

The rearrangement uses TRBV2 and TRBJ2-5; 10 positions agree with TRBD2. The CDR3 loop spans 14 amino acids. Losses at the gene ends were 2 bases for V and 8 bases for J; bases not matched to a gene: 5. In germline, CDR1 is SNHLY, CDR2 FYNNEI. The CDR3 region is CASSERLAGETQYF. The CDR3 DNA sequence: TGTGCCAGCAGTGAACGCCTAGCGGGGGAAACCCAGTACTTC.

This clone was seen only once. The genes are TRBV19 and TRBJ2-7; D unclear. Germline loops: CDR1 LNHDA, CDR2 SQIVND (reference sequence). Trimming stripped 6 bases from V and 7 bases from J, with 19 bases between. The CDR3 contains 14 residues. DNA of the CDR3: TGTGCCAGTAGACTCGGCGCTGGAGATGGAGAGCAGTACTTC. Amino acids: CASRLGAGDGEQYF.

This chain connects TRBV19 to TRBJ1-5; maybe TRBD1 (5 bases). With 7 bases removed from V and 2 bases from J, the gap between germline ends came to 21 bases. The V gene's germline CDR1 is LNHDA and CDR2 SQIVND (reference sequence). This CDR3 contains 17 residues. The CDR3 here is CASMGDGGRERNQPQHF. CDR3 nucleotide sequence: TGTGCCAGTATGGGCGACGGGGGGAGGGAACGCAATCAGCCCCAGCATTTT. Variable domain in full (rest from reference TRBV19 and TRBJ1-5): DGGITQSPKYLFRKEGQNVTLSCEQNLNHDAMYWYRQDPGQGLRLIYYSQIVNDFQKGDIAEGYSVSREKKESFPLTVTSAQKNPTAFYLCASMGDGGRERNQPQHFGDGTRLSIL.

V and J are TRBV5-1 and TRBJ1-6; D remains unclear. The V gene's germline CDR1 is SGHRS and CDR2 YFSETQ. Trimming pared 5 bases from V and 7 bases from J, leaving 7 bases between. The length of the CDR3 is 12 residues. CDR3 sequence reads: CASRRENSPLHF. Written as DNA, the CDR3 is TGCGCCAGCAGAAGGGAGAATTCACCCCTCCACTTT.